The next 9 T cell receptor beta chains were all read from a single sample in a study of CD8+ T cells in alopecia areata. RNA extraction was followed by reverse transcription into cDNA, which acted as the sequencing template. Data came from immunoSEQ multiplex PCR; TCRdb stores just in-frame clones and leaves some out. The data contain 110,000 or so clones, roughly 50% of them seen just once; the ten biggest clones take up roughly 3.5%. The treatment was: oral pan-JAK inhibitor, 5-10 mg twice daily. The material was CD4+ T cells sorted from blood, obtained at week 24, from a patient treated with tofacitinib. These receptors were obtained from a human donor with alopecia areata.

The table lists this clone with a few counts. The genes are TRBV29-1 and TRBJ1-2; tentatively, D is TRBD1 (5 bases). Trimming cost V 7 bases and J 7 bases, with 10 bases left between them. Germline-derived CDR1 and CDR2 are SQVTM and ANQGSEA. The CDR3 sequence is 10 residues long. The CDR3 sequence: CSAGFSGYTF. Here the CDR3 DNA reads TGCAGCGCAGGGTTTTCTGGCTACACCTTC.

In this sample, this clone turned up a few times. This CDR3 reads CASSQSWAGELFF. The CDR3 DNA sequence: TGTGCCAGCAGCCAATCTTGGGCCGGGGAGCTGTTTTTT. This chain connects TRBV16 to TRBJ2-2; D is uncertain. The CDR3 runs to 13 residues. The germline V gene encodes CDR1 KGHSY and CDR2 FQNENV. V was pared by 0 bases and J by 6 bases, with 5 bases between.

The chain uses TRBV5-1 and TRBJ2-3; TRBD2 matches 10 bases. The CDR3 runs 14 residues. V was clipped by 6 bases and J by 5 bases; unmatched bases: 6. Per germline, CDR1 SGHRS and CDR2 YFSETQ. The CDR3 nucleotides are TGCGCCAGCAATTTAGCGGGGGGAATAGATACGCAGTATTTT. Amino acid sequence: CASNLAGGIDTQYF.

The V gene is TRBV5-6, the J gene TRBJ1-2; 8 bases are a match to TRBD1. The CDR3 sequence is 13 residues long. J lost 8 bases, V lost 4 bases, and 7 bases had no gene match. Germline values: CDR1 SGHDT, CDR2 YYEEEE. CDR3 protein: CASSRGQGGGYTF. In DNA form, the CDR3 reads TGTGCCAGCAGCAGAGGACAGGGAGGAGGCTACACCTTC.

V gene TRBV7-2 combines with J gene TRBJ2-5; no clear D gene. The CDR3 consists of 12 residues. The V end was cut by 3 bases, the J end by 5 bases, with 7 bases between. Germline-derived CDR1 and CDR2 are SGHTA and FQGNSA. The DNA for the CDR3 is TGTGCCAGCAGCTTCCTCCGGGAGACCCAGTACTTC. Protein: CASSFLRETQYF.

This clone was seen more than once but under ten times. This chain connects TRBV7-9 to TRBJ2-1, with D hard to call. Germline CDR1 SEHNR, CDR2 FQNEAQ (reference sequence). V was shortened by 2 bases and J by 5 bases, with 10 bases between the two germline ends. The CDR3 has 14 amino acids. CDR3 sequence (DNA): TGTGCCAGCAGCTTATCAGGCAGAGACAATGAGCAGTTCTTC. Translating it yields CASSLSGRDNEQFF.

V gene TRBV5-4 combines with J gene TRBJ2-3; D is perhaps TRBD1 (5 bases). In germline, CDR1 is SGHNT, CDR2 YYREEE (reference sequence). V was cut by 4 bases and J by 0 bases, with 12 bases left in between. The CDR3 sequence is 15 residues long. CDR3 bases: TGTGCCAGCAGCCATGACAGTACTAGCACAGATACGCAGTATTTT. Its translation is CASSHDSTSTDTQYF.

V and J are TRBV29-1 and TRBJ1-2; no clear D. The germline V and J ends were trimmed by 7 bases and 10 bases, with 19 bases remaining between them. The CDR3 loop spans 12 amino acids. The germline CDR1 and CDR2 sequences are SQVTM and ANQGSEA. The CDR3 DNA is TGCAGCGGAAGGCCCCTAACAGCTACCTACACCTTC. It specifies CSGRPLTATYTF.

This chain joins TRBV4-1 and TRBJ1-5, with D uncertain. With 0 bases removed from V and 3 bases from J, the gap between germline ends came to 12 bases. Germline V lookup: CDR1 MGHRA, CDR2 YSYEKL. This CDR3 is built from 16 residues. CDR3 nucleotides: TGCGCCAGCAGCCAAGACCCCCGGGGTGACAATCAGCCCCAGCATTTT. Protein sequence: CASSQDPRGDNQPQHF.